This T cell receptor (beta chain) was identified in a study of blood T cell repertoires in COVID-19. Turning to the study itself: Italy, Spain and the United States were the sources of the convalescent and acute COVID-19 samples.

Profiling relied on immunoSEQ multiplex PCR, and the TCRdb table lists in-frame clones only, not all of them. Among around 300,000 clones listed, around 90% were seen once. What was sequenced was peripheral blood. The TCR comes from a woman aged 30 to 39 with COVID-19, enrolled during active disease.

The DNA for the CDR3 is TGTGCCAGTAGTATTTCACTACTATACAATGAGCAGTTCTTC. Amino acid sequence: CASSISLLYNEQFF. V usage is TRBV19 and J usage is TRBJ2-1; D ambiguous. Trimming left V 3 bases short and J 4 bases short, with 10 bases between. Germline V gene data show CDR1 as LNHDA and CDR2 as SQIVND (reference sequence). This CDR3 is 14 amino acids long.